Detailed here is one TCR beta chain. These data belong to a study of patients and donors after allogeneic stem cell transplantation. Germline CDR1 is GTSNPN and CDR2 is SVGIG (reference sequence). This CDR3 spans 15 amino acids. The trim removed 2 bases at V and 4 bases at J, leaving 5 bases unmatched. TCRdb re-derived calls from the RT-PCR reads in MiXCR, one entry per CDR3 protein. The table has over 150,000 distinct CDR3 sequences, approximately 41% seen once. The sequence derives from a human donor who was either an allogeneic HSCT recipient or a stem cell or donor lymphocyte infusion donor (not recorded which). It is not recorded whose cells these are; they may come from a transplant donor. This chain uses TRBV30 with TRBJ1-2; 12 nucleotides line up with TRBD1. What was sequenced was blood, either unsorted or a sorted T cell fraction (not recorded which). The CDR3 nucleotides are TGTGCCTGGAGTACGGGACAGGGGGCCCGCTATGGCTACACCTTC. Translating gives CAWSTGQGARYGYTF.